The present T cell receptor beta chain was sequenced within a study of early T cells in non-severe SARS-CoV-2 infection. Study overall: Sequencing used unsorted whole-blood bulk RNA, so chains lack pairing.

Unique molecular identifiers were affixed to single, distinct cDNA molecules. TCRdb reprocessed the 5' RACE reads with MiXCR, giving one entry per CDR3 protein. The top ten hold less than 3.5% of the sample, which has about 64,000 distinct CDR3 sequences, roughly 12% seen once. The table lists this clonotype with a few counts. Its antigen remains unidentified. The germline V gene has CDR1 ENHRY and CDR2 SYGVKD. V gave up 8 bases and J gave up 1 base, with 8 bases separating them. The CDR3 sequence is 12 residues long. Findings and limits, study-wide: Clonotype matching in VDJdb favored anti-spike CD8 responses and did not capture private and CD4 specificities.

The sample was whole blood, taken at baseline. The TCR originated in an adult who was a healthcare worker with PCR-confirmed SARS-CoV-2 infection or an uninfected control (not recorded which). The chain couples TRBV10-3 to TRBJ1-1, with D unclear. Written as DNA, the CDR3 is TGTGCCATCTCTCAAGGGAACACTGAAGCTTTCTTT. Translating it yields CAISQGNTEAFF.